A single sample is the source of the 27 T cell receptor beta chains below, sequenced in a study of blood T cell repertoires in COVID-19. Clones were read by immunoSEQ multiplex PCR, and TCRdb kept only the in-frame ones, dropping some. This table holds around 230,000 clones, 86% found once. The sample comprised peripheral blood. The source is a man younger than 45 who had recovered from COVID-19.

V and J are TRBV5-1 and TRBJ1-2; D may be TRBD1 (5 bases). The V and J ends lost 0 bases and 8 bases respectively, with 8 bases between them. The CDR3 sequence is 12 residues long. CDR1 and CDR2 from the germline V gene are SGHRS and YFSETQ. The CDR3 protein is CASSLVGEGYTF. The CDR3 nucleotides read TGCGCCAGCAGCTTGGTAGGGGAAGGCTACACCTTC.

The chain has TRBV7-6 and TRBJ2-5; 8 nucleotides line up with TRBD2. CDR3 size: 19 residues. The germline gives CDR1 SGHVS, CDR2 FNYEAQ. V lost 2 bases, J lost 4 bases, and 18 bases stayed unmatched. CDR3 sequence (DNA): TGTGCCAGCAGCTTACCTACGGGACTAGTGGAAGGGATCGGAGAGACCCAGTACTTC. As protein: CASSLPTGLVEGIGETQYF.

This chain joins TRBV6-5 and TRBJ1-1, with unresolved D. Trimming left V 3 bases short and J 7 bases short, with 12 bases between. The CDR3 runs to 13 residues. Germline assignment: CDR1 MNHEY and CDR2 SVGAGI. This CDR3 is CASSYRREGEAFF. DNA of the CDR3: TGTGCCAGCAGTTATAGGAGGGAGGGTGAAGCTTTCTTT.

This chain links TRBV11-2 with TRBJ2-7; D remains ambiguous. The CDR3 is 13 residues long. Per germline, CDR1 SGHAT and CDR2 FQNNGV. The ends were cut back, 5 bases at V and 3 bases at J, with 11 bases in the middle. This chain's CDR3 is CASSPSGLYEQYF. Written as DNA, the CDR3 is TGTGCCAGCAGCCCCTCTGGCCTCTACGAGCAGTACTTC.

Regarding this clone: The sample has other DNA sequences that encode this CDR3 too. The rearrangement links TRBV6-5 to TRBJ1-1, with D tentatively TRBD1 (5 bases). CDR3 length equals 14 residues. The germline V gene has CDR1 MNHEY and CDR2 SVGAGI. V lost 2 bases and J lost 0, with 7 bases in between. CDR3 amino acids: CASSYGALNTEAFF. CDR3 in DNA: TGTGCCAGCAGTTACGGGGCTCTGAACACTGAAGCTTTCTTT.

V usage is TRBV19 and J usage is TRBJ1-5; D is possibly TRBD1 (5 bases). V was clipped by 3 bases and J by 5 bases, with 14 bases between them. The CDR3 totals 15 residues. Germline V gene sequence: CDR1 LNHDA, CDR2 SQIVND (reference sequence). CDR3 in DNA: TGTGCCAGTAGTATGGTTGGGGGGAAGGATCAGCCCCAGCATTTT. Its protein is CASSMVGGKDQPQHF.

This rearrangement joins TRBV10-3 to TRBJ1-5; D not certain. CDR1 is ENHRY, CDR2 SYGVKD, per germline. CDR3 length equals 12 residues. V dropped 10 bases and J dropped 3 bases, with 10 bases sitting between them. The CDR3 here is CATEQPNQPQHF. For the CDR3, the DNA is TGTGCCACTGAACAGCCCAATCAGCCCCAGCATTTT.

J is TRBJ1-4 and V is TRBV5-8; D may be TRBD1 (6 bases). CDR1 is SGHTS, CDR2 YDEGEE, per germline. The CDR3 contains 15 residues. V shed 0 bases and J shed 6 bases, with 12 bases lying between them. As DNA, the CDR3 is TGTGCCAGCAGCTTGGCCGGCAGGGGTTATGAAAAACTGTTTTTT. This codes for CASSLAGRGYEKLFF.

The chain couples TRBV10-3 to TRBJ2-7, with D perhaps matching TRBD2 (5 bases). This CDR3 comprises 13 residues. Germline assignment: CDR1 ENHRY and CDR2 SYGVKD. V was trimmed by 11 bases and J by 5 bases, leaving 19 bases between them. CDR3 region: CAGGETGVHEQYF. CDR3 bases: TGTGCCGGTGGGGAGACCGGGGTCCACGAGCAGTACTTC.

The chain recombines TRBV19 with TRBJ1-1; tentatively, D is TRBD1 (6 bases). The CDR3 has 14 residues. Trimming took 0 bases from V and 11 from J, leaving 16 bases between them. Germline V lookup: CDR1 LNHDA, CDR2 SQIVND (reference sequence). The CDR3, as DNA: TGTGCCAGTAGTATAGATCGATCCCTGCAGGGGGCTTTCTTT. It translates to CASSIDRSLQGAFF.

The chain employs TRBV13 and TRBJ2-1; TRBD2 matches 9 bases. V was pared by 5 bases and J by 0 bases, with 5 bases of the junction left unmatched. The V gene's germline CDR1 is PRHDT and CDR2 FYEKMQ (reference sequence). There are 16 residues in the CDR3. CDR3 nucleotide sequence: TGTGCCAGCAGCCCTCGCGGGGGGGACTCCTACAATGAGCAGTTCTTC. It yields the protein CASSPRGGDSYNEQFF. The entire variable domain, with the rest obtained from reference TRBV13 and TRBJ2-1, is as follows: AAGVIQSPRHLIKEKRETATLKCYPIPRHDTVYWYQQGPGQDPQFLISFYEKMQSDKGSIPDRFSAQQFSDYHSELNMSSLELGDSALYFCASSPRGGDSYNEQFFGPGTRLTVL.

This chain links TRBV19 with TRBJ2-1; D ambiguous. CDR1 is LNHDA and CDR2 is SQIVND in the germline V gene (reference sequence). The CDR3 contains 15 residues. The germline V and J ends were trimmed by 3 bases and 6 bases, with 15 bases remaining between them. CDR3 DNA sequence: TGTGCCAGTAGTATTGGGCTGGATTACTCCAATGAGCAGTTCTTC. This codes for CASSIGLDYSNEQFF.

CDR3 in DNA: TGTGCCAGCACCGAACCGGGGGCAGATACGCAGTATTTT. Its translation: CASTEPGADTQYF. The chain carries TRBV6-5 and TRBJ2-3; TRBD2 is a possible D gene (6 bases). V gave up 7 bases and J gave up 4 bases, with 12 bases separating them. CDR1 MNHEY and CDR2 SVGAGI come from the germline V gene. The CDR3 is 13 residues long.

The chain recombines TRBV25-1 with TRBJ1-6; tentative D call: TRBD1 (6 bases). CDR1 MGHDK and CDR2 SYGVNS come from the germline V gene. The V end was cut by 3 bases, the J end by 9 bases, with 15 bases between. The CDR3 is 15 residues long. CDR3 in DNA: TGTGCCAGCAGTGACCTACAGGGCTCGGGTTCACCCCTCCACTTT. It encodes CASSDLQGSGSPLHF.

The V call is TRBV6-5, the J call TRBJ1-2, with TRBD1 matching over 7 bases. Losses at the gene ends were 8 bases for V and 4 bases for J; bases not matched to a gene: 13. Germline V gene data show CDR1 as MNHEY and CDR2 as SVGAGI. The CDR3 has 15 amino acids. The CDR3 DNA is TGTGCCAGCTCTCCGGACAGGTCGACCGTCTATGGCTACACCTTC. Translated, it gives CASSPDRSTVYGYTF.

The chain links TRBV6-5 to TRBJ1-2; D might be TRBD1 (6 bases). Deletions cut 3 bases from V and 9 bases from J, with 17 bases between. This CDR3 has 14 amino acids. The germline gives CDR1 MNHEY, CDR2 SVGAGI. The CDR3, as DNA: TGTGCCAGCAGTTATTCAGGGGACGGGGCACGCTACACCTTC. As protein: CASSYSGDGARYTF.

The chain couples TRBV5-4 to TRBJ1-2, with D uncertain. In germline, CDR1 is SGHNT, CDR2 YYREEE (reference sequence). V lost 5 bases and J 3 bases, leaving 17 bases between the germline ends. The CDR3 totals 15 residues. CDR3 DNA: TGTGCCAGCAGTGACGGCGGGGTTGGGGACTATGGCTACACCTTC. This sequence encodes CASSDGGVGDYGYTF.

This clone has only a few counts. This rearrangement joins TRBV10-3 to TRBJ1-5; 9 nucleotides match TRBD1. The CDR3 contains 14 residues. J was trimmed by 5 bases and V by 2 bases; bases with no gene match: 1. CDR1 is ENHRY, CDR2 SYGVKD, per germline. CDR3 in amino acids: CAISEGQGHQPQHF. In DNA form, the CDR3 reads TGTGCCATCAGTGAGGGACAGGGGCATCAGCCCCAGCATTTT.

Notes on this clone: The sample has other DNA sequences that encode this CDR3 too. The V gene is TRBV6-4, the J gene TRBJ1-1, with 7 positions matching TRBD1. The CDR3 covers 14 residues. V was clipped by 7 bases and J by 1 base; unmatched bases: 6. CDR1 and CDR2 from the germline V gene are MRHNA and SNTAGT. The DNA for the CDR3 is TGTGCCAGCAAGCCGGGACAGTCGAACACTGAAGCTTTCTTT. Protein sequence: CASKPGQSNTEAFF.

The rearrangement joins TRBV6-1 to TRBJ2-3, with 10 bases that match TRBD2. The V gene's germline CDR1 is MNHNS and CDR2 SASEGT. CDR3 length equals 15 residues. V shed 3 bases, J shed 4 bases, and the junction held 4 bases outside the gene matches. The CDR3 nucleotides are TGTGCCAGCAGTGAGGAACTAGCGGGGCCAGATACGCAGTATTTT. This gives the protein CASSEELAGPDTQYF.

This clone was observed a single time. The rearrangement uses TRBV5-1 and TRBJ2-7; maybe TRBD1 (5 bases). The germline V and J ends were trimmed by 0 bases and 1 base, with 8 bases remaining between them. Germline V gives CDR1 SGHRS, CDR2 YFSETQ. CDR3 length: 14 amino acids. The CDR3 DNA reads TGCGCCAGCAGCTTGGCCACAGGTTCCTACGAGCAGTACTTC. This translates into CASSLATGSYEQYF.

This rearrangement joins TRBV30 to TRBJ1-4; possible D gene TRBD1, 6 bases. Germline-derived CDR1 and CDR2 are GTSNPN and SVGIG (reference sequence). This CDR3 comprises 15 residues. V lost 4 bases, J lost 0 bases, and 12 bases lay in between. The CDR3 protein is CAWNLGTTTNEKLFF. Written as DNA, the CDR3 is TGTGCCTGGAATCTAGGGACAACAACTAATGAAAAACTGTTTTTT.

The J gene is TRBJ1-2, the V gene TRBV2, with 7 bases fitting TRBD1. CDR1 is SNHLY, CDR2 FYNNEI, per germline. The CDR3 sequence is 15 residues long. Trimming cost V 0 bases and J 8 bases; bases outside gene matches: 9. CDR3: CASSEAGGGAGGYTF. The CDR3 DNA reads TGTGCCAGCAGTGAAGCTGGAGGGGGCGCAGGCGGCTACACCTTC.

The chain couples TRBV2 to TRBJ2-1, with TRBD1 identical over 10 bases. The CDR3 has 16 residues. Germline V lookup: CDR1 SNHLY, CDR2 FYNNEI. Germline trimming cut 6 bases from V and 2 bases from J; bases unmatched to any gene: 7. The CDR3 region is CASRAGQGRAYNEQFF. The CDR3 nucleotides are TGTGCCAGCAGAGCGGGACAGGGGAGGGCCTACAATGAGCAGTTCTTC.

The genes are TRBV7-8 and TRBJ2-7, with a weak D call TRBD2 (6 bases). The CDR3 has 16 residues. CDR1 and CDR2 (germline): SGHVS, FQNEAQ. V shed 3 bases and J shed 6 bases, with 21 bases lying between them. This CDR3 reads CASSFAGRSRTIEQYF. CDR3 coding DNA: TGTGCCAGCAGCTTCGCAGGGAGGTCTAGAACTATCGAGCAGTACTTC.

The V call is TRBV5-5, the J call TRBJ1-1, with D possibly matching TRBD1 (5 bases). Trimming stripped 2 bases from V and 2 bases from J, with 10 bases between. This CDR3 is 14 amino acids long. Germline CDR1 is SGHKS and CDR2 is YYEKEE (reference sequence). For the CDR3, the DNA is TGTGCCAGCAGCTTTTTCCAGGGAAACACTGAAGCTTTCTTT. Protein sequence: CASSFFQGNTEAFF.

This chain connects TRBV6-5 to TRBJ1-5, with D possibly TRBD1 on 6 matching bases. Germline CDR1 is MNHEY and CDR2 is SVGAGI. V was pared by 11 bases and J by 7 bases, with 18 bases between. The CDR3 contains 13 residues. This chain's CDR3 is CAAEGVFGQPQHF. As DNA, the CDR3 is TGTGCCGCCGAGGGGGTTTTCGGGCAGCCCCAGCATTTT.